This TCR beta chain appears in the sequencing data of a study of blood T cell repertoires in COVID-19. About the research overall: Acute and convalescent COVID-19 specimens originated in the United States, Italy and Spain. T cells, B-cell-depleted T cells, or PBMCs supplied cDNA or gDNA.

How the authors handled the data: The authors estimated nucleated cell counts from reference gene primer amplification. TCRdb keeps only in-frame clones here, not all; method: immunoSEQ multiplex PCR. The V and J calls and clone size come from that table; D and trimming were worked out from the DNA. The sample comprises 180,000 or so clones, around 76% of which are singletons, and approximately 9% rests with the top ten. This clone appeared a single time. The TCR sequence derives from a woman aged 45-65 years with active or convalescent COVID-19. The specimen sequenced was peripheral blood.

The CDR3 nucleotides are TGTGCCAGCAGTTACTCCCGACAGGGGGGTGGCTACACCTTC. Amino acid sequence: CASSYSRQGGGYTF. The V call is TRBV6-6, the J call TRBJ1-2; TRBD1 aligns across 9 bases. Germline trimming cut 0 bases from V and 7 bases from J; bases unmatched to any gene: 3. Germline V gene sequence: CDR1 MNHNY, CDR2 SVGAGI (reference sequence). The CDR3 is made up of 14 amino acids.